The 32 T cell receptor beta chains below were found in one sample sequenced in a study of control samples from healthy donors and cancer patients. The protocol was immunoSEQ multiplex PCR, while the TCRdb copy is restricted to in-frame clones and leaves out a portion. The sample shows 150,000 to 200,000 clones, roughly 90% of them seen only once. The sequencing input was blood. The source is a woman between 45 and 65 years old in good health.

This chain uses TRBV28 with TRBJ1-2; D is unresolved. Germline lookup yields CDR1 MDHEN and CDR2 SYDVKM. The germline V and J ends were trimmed by 6 bases and 2 bases, with 13 bases remaining between them. This CDR3 has 14 amino acids. CDR3 amino acids: CASSTLYQNYGYTF. In nucleotides, the CDR3 is TGTGCCAGCAGCACCCTATACCAAAACTATGGCTACACCTTC.

The V and J genes are TRBV9 and TRBJ1-1; no clear D gene. The length of the CDR3 is 13 residues. Trimming cost V 1 base and J 3 bases, with 7 bases left between them. Per germline, CDR1 SGDLS and CDR2 YYNGEE. This CDR3 is CASSVNSYTEAFF. In DNA form, the CDR3 reads TGTGCCAGCAGCGTAAACTCCTACACTGAAGCTTTCTTT.

The chain recombines TRBV28 with TRBJ1-5; no reliable D call. The germline V gene has CDR1 MDHEN and CDR2 SYDVKM. There are 17 residues in the CDR3. Trimming took off 3 bases at V and 3 bases at J, with 18 bases between the two ends. CDR3 amino acids: CASSFRSFRRDNQPQHF. CDR3 nucleotides: TGTGCCAGCAGTTTTCGGTCTTTCAGGCGCGACAATCAGCCCCAGCATTTT.

The chain recombines TRBV7-9 with TRBJ1-4; weak D call: TRBD1 (6 bases). Germline loops: CDR1 SEHNR, CDR2 FQNEAQ (reference sequence). Trimming removed 5 bases at V and 14 bases at J, with 30 bases between. The CDR3 covers 17 residues. CDR3 in DNA: TGTGCCAGCAGCCCGTCAATCGGCGAGCCGTGGCGAAGGGGGCTGTTTTTT. Its protein product is CASSPSIGEPWRRGLFF.

This CDR3 reads CASSPIRTAGELFF. The CDR3, as DNA: TGTGCCAGCAGCCCCATTCGGACGGCCGGGGAGCTGTTTTTT. The chain joins TRBV11-2 to TRBJ2-2; D is undetermined. CDR3 size: 14 residues. The V gene lost 5 bases and the J gene lost 6 bases, with 13 bases spanning the gap. CDR1 is SGHAT, CDR2 FQNNGV, per germline.

The chain links TRBV5-8 to TRBJ2-2, with 10 bases aligning to TRBD1. CDR1 is SGHTS and CDR2 is YDEGEE in the germline V gene. Unmatched junction bases numbered 6, after V lost 0 bases and J lost 4 bases. The CDR3 spans 17 residues. CDR3 in amino acids: CASSLDIRDRGTGELFF. The CDR3 region has the DNA TGTGCCAGCAGCTTGGATATCAGGGACAGGGGCACCGGGGAGCTGTTTTTT.

V is TRBV10-3 and J is TRBJ2-3; 12 positions agree with TRBD1. This CDR3 contains 14 residues. Germline V CDR1 and CDR2: ENHRY, SYGVKD. With V trimmed by 6 bases and J by 4 bases, 2 bases remained unmatched. The CDR3 is CAISRDRGPDTQYF. Written as DNA, the CDR3 is TGTGCCATCAGCCGGGACAGGGGGCCAGATACGCAGTATTTT.

This rearrangement joins TRBV19 to TRBJ2-3, with TRBD2 matching 7 bases. V lost 6 bases and J lost 7; bases outside the gene matches: 22. CDR1 and CDR2 (germline): LNHDA, SQIVND (reference sequence). This CDR3 comprises 18 residues. CDR3 in DNA: TGTGCCAGTAGAGGGGCGGGCGGGGGTGCGTTGGGGCCGTATACGCAGTATTTT. As protein: CASRGAGGGALGPYTQYF. Based on the CDR3 plus reference TRBV19 and TRBJ2-3, the full variable domain is DGGITQSPKYLFRKEGQNVTLSCEQNLNHDAMYWYRQDPGQGLRLIYYSQIVNDFQKGDIAEGYSVSREKKESFPLTVTSAQKNPTAFYLCASRGAGGGALGPYTQYFGPGTRLTVL.

The chain links TRBV28 to TRBJ1-3, with D possibly matching TRBD1 (5 bases). CDR3 size: 14 residues. Trimming stripped 1 base from V and 10 bases from J, with 14 bases between. Germline-derived CDR1 and CDR2 are MDHEN and SYDVKM. CDR3 amino acids: CASSLSGREGTIYF. The CDR3 nucleotides are TGTGCCAGCAGTTTATCCGGTCGAGAGGGGACCATATATTTT.

The rearrangement joins TRBV24-1 to TRBJ2-7, with 8 bases identical to TRBD1. CDR1 and CDR2 from the germline V gene are KGHDR and SFDVKD. The CDR3 loop spans 13 amino acids. The V gene end was trimmed by 4 bases and the J gene end by 5 bases; junction bases not matched to a gene: 3. CDR3 in DNA: TGTGCCACCAGTGAAGAGACAGGGGACGAGCAGTACTTC. Its protein is CATSEETGDEQYF.

V and J are TRBV29-1 and TRBJ1-2; 7 bases line up with TRBD1. The germline V gene has CDR1 SQVTM and CDR2 ANQGSEA. This CDR3 spans 13 amino acids. J was trimmed by 4 bases and V by 5 bases; bases with no gene match: 7. The CDR3 DNA is TGCAGCGTTAGAGGGGGCAATGGCTATGGCTACACCTTC. Its protein is CSVRGGNGYGYTF.

The rearrangement links TRBV18 to TRBJ2-4; D unclear. The germline V gene has CDR1 KGHSH and CDR2 LQKENI. The CDR3 length is 15 residues. V lost 0 bases to trimming and J lost 0 bases, with 6 bases between them. CDR3 residues: CASSPPAKAKNIQYF. The CDR3 bases are TGTGCCAGCTCACCACCGGCAAAAGCCAAAAACATTCAGTACTTC.

The chain has TRBV6-2 or TRBV6-3 and TRBJ2-7; a weak D match, TRBD1 (5 bases). V gave up 4 bases and J gave up 7 bases, with 14 bases separating them. Germline V gives CDR1 MNHEY, CDR2 SVGEGT. CDR3 length: 13 residues. As DNA, the CDR3 is TGTGCCAGCAGTTCGGTAAGGGGCTGGGAGCAGTACTTC. Encoded protein: CASSSVRGWEQYF.

The rearrangement links TRBV6-1 to TRBJ1-3; D possibly corresponds to TRBD1 (5 bases). The CDR3 length is 16 residues. The V end was cut by 1 base, the J end by 2 bases, with 12 bases between. Looked up from germline, CDR1 is MNHNS and CDR2 is SASEGT. Here the CDR3 reads CASSEGGGVAGNTIYF. CDR3 nucleotide sequence: TGTGCCAGCAGTGAAGGTGGGGGGGTCGCTGGAAACACCATATATTTT.

This clone was detected only a few times. The J gene is TRBJ2-6, the V gene TRBV5-1; D not certain. There are 15 residues in the CDR3. CDR1 and CDR2 from the germline V gene are SGHRS and YFSETQ. Deletions cut 0 bases from V and 0 bases from J, with 4 bases between. CDR3 DNA sequence: TGCGCCAGCAGCTTGGTTCTCTCTGGGGCCAACGTCCTGACTTTC. This sequence encodes CASSLVLSGANVLTF.

This chain joins TRBV12-3 or TRBV12-4 and TRBJ1-2; D is ambiguous. CDR3 size: 11 residues. Trimming removed 4 bases at V and 7 bases at J, with 7 bases between. The CDR3 DNA reads as TGTGCCAGCAGTTCGGCATTTGGCTACACCTTC. It codes for CASSSAFGYTF.

The chain uses TRBV2 and TRBJ2-7; 14 bases align to TRBD2. This CDR3 has 17 amino acids. J lost 6 bases, V lost 7 bases, and 14 bases had no gene match. The V gene's germline CDR1 is SNHLY and CDR2 FYNNEI. The CDR3 DNA follows: TGTGCCAGCACCCGGAGCTTAGGACTAGCGGGAGGTGGCGAGCAGTACTTC. This codes for CASTRSLGLAGGGEQYF.

The chain links TRBV2 to TRBJ2-3; 8 nucleotides align to TRBD2. Germline CDR1 reads SNHLY; CDR2 reads FYNNEI. This CDR3 has 16 amino acids. V gave up 5 bases and J gave up 3 bases; unmatched junction bases: 10. CDR3 protein: CASSSPGGSRTDTQYF. In nucleotides, the CDR3 is TGTGCCAGCAGTAGCCCGGGGGGGAGTAGAACAGATACGCAGTATTTT. The whole variable domain, remainder taken from reference TRBV2 and TRBJ2-3, is EPEVTQTPSHQVTQMGQEVILRCVPISNHLYFYWYRQILGQKVEFLVSFYNNEISEKSEIFDDQFSVERPDGSNFTLKIRSTKLEDSAMYFCASSSPGGSRTDTQYFGPGTRLTVL.

The gene calls are TRBV5-1 and TRBJ2-7; 7 bases align to TRBD1. The CDR3 is made up of 14 amino acids. The V gene end was trimmed by 4 bases and the J gene end by 3 bases; junction bases not matched to a gene: 7. Per germline, CDR1 SGHRS and CDR2 YFSETQ. CDR3 nucleotides: TGCGCCAGCAGCACGGGACAGAACTACTACGAGCAGTACTTC. As protein: CASSTGQNYYEQYF.

The chain couples TRBV25-1 to TRBJ1-6; the D gene is possibly TRBD1 (6 bases). Looked up from germline, CDR1 is MGHDK and CDR2 is SYGVNS. This CDR3 contains 15 residues. The germline V and J ends were trimmed by 5 bases and 6 bases, with 14 bases remaining between them. In DNA, the CDR3 is TGTGCCAGCAGTACTAGAGGGGGAGCTAATTCACCCCTCCACTTT. This translates into CASSTRGGANSPLHF.

J is TRBJ1-1 and V is TRBV7-9; 8 bases fit TRBD1. Trimming at V came to 4 bases and at J to 4 bases, leaving 8 bases not matched to a gene. This CDR3 has 15 amino acids. Germline V gene lookup returns CDR1 SEHNR and CDR2 FQNEAQ (reference sequence). CDR3 bases: TGTGCCAGCAGCTCCCAGGGAGGACAGGGCACTGAAGCTTTCTTT. It specifies CASSSQGGQGTEAFF.

This chain connects TRBV7-8 to TRBJ1-5, with unresolved D. Germline assignment: CDR1 SGHVS and CDR2 FQNEAQ. CDR3 length: 14 amino acids. The V and J ends lost 2 bases and 2 bases respectively, with 7 bases between them. The DNA for the CDR3 is TGTGCCAGCAGCTTACGGAACGGCAATCAGCCCCAGCATTTT. Its protein is CASSLRNGNQPQHF.

The sample holds one count of this clone. The chain links TRBV2 to TRBJ1-1, with D uncertain. The V gene lost 6 bases and the J gene lost 0 bases, with 17 bases spanning the gap. Germline assignment: CDR1 SNHLY and CDR2 FYNNEI. There are 16 residues in the CDR3. The CDR3 reads CASSPRPTSVNTEAFF. CDR3 bases: TGTGCCAGCAGCCCGAGACCCACGTCGGTGAACACTGAAGCTTTCTTT.

The rearrangement uses TRBV6-5 and TRBJ2-3; 8 bases are a match to TRBD1. This CDR3 has 14 residues. Looked up from germline, CDR1 is MNHEY and CDR2 is SVGAGI. After removal of 6 bases from V and 5 bases from J, the junction contained 7 bases not matched to a gene. The CDR3 DNA reads TGTGCCAGCAGAAGACAGGGGCGCGGAGATACGCAGTATTTT. Translated: CASRRQGRGDTQYF.

J is TRBJ2-1 and V is TRBV28; 7 bases match TRBD2. Germline V lookup: CDR1 MDHEN, CDR2 SYDVKM. The CDR3 extends over 17 amino acids. Trimming cost V 4 bases and J 6 bases; bases outside gene matches: 15. The CDR3, as DNA: TGTGCCAGCAGTTCCCCCGAGATAGCGGGCCCACCCAATGAGCAGTTCTTC. This codes for CASSSPEIAGPPNEQFF.

The chain combines TRBV6-5 with TRBJ1-4; perhaps TRBD1 as D (6 bases). CDR3 length equals 14 residues. V dropped 5 bases and J dropped 8 bases, with 15 bases sitting between them. The V gene's germline CDR1 is MNHEY and CDR2 SVGAGI. The CDR3 DNA follows: TGTGCCAGCAGTCCGGGGGGGGCGGGCGAAAAACTGTTTTTT. Translating it yields CASSPGGAGEKLFF.

This chain joins TRBV29-1 and TRBJ2-5; possibly TRBD1 or TRBD2 for D (5 bases each). With 4 bases removed from V and 5 bases from J, the gap between germline ends came to 8 bases. Germline CDR1 and CDR2: SQVTM and ANQGSEA. This CDR3 has 11 amino acids. CDR3 sequence (DNA): TGCAGCGTTGTAGAGGGGGAGACCCAGTACTTC. It codes for CSVVEGETQYF.

The rearrangement joins TRBV6-5 to TRBJ1-3, with a tentative D call TRBD1 (5 bases). Trimming removed 4 bases at V and 3 bases at J, with 13 bases between. CDR3 length: 15 amino acids. Germline CDR1 MNHEY, CDR2 SVGAGI. The CDR3 coding sequence is TGTGCCAGCAGTTTGGGGGGATTCGGTGGAAACACCATATATTTT. The encoded protein is CASSLGGFGGNTIYF.

This clone was observed a single time. The V call is TRBV19, the J call TRBJ2-7, with D hard to call. Germline V lookup: CDR1 LNHDA, CDR2 SQIVND (reference sequence). There are 15 residues in the CDR3. V shed 6 bases and J shed 0 bases, with 15 bases lying between them. The CDR3 sequence: CASSETLDGSYEQYF. Written as DNA, the CDR3 is TGTGCCAGTAGCGAAACCCTTGACGGCTCCTACGAGCAGTACTTC.

The chain links TRBV18 to TRBJ2-1; D uncertain. The V and J ends lost 3 bases and 1 base respectively, with 7 bases between them. In germline, CDR1 is KGHSH, CDR2 LQKENI. The CDR3 sequence is 14 residues long. The CDR3 DNA sequence: TGTGCCAGCTCACCCTTTAGTTCCTACAATGAGCAGTTCTTC. It translates to CASSPFSSYNEQFF.

This rearrangement joins TRBV27 to TRBJ1-2; no reliable D call. This CDR3 has 13 amino acids. In germline, CDR1 is MNHEY, CDR2 SMNVEV (reference sequence). Trimming removed 3 bases from V and 4 bases from J, with 9 bases in between. In nucleotides, the CDR3 is TGTGCCAGCAGTTTCCCCGACGGCTATGGCTACACCTTC. Residues: CASSFPDGYGYTF.

This sequence joins TRBV7-2 and TRBJ1-2; 10 bases are shared with TRBD1. The CDR3 loop spans 14 amino acids. V lost 8 bases and J lost 8; bases outside the gene matches: 11. In germline, CDR1 is SGHTA, CDR2 FQGNSA. CDR3 DNA sequence: TGTGCCAGCTGCGTCCGCGGGACAGGGGTAGGCTACACCTTC. Translated: CASCVRGTGVGYTF.